This T cell receptor beta chain was sequenced in a study of blood T cells in healthy people across ages (dated by TCRdb to between 2015 and 2017). Describing the broader study: Template switching captured roughly one uniquely barcoded TCR beta cDNA molecule per two T cells in model experiments. The donors were split into four age groups: young (average 16 years), middle-aged (over 35), aged (more than 55) and long-lived (under 90). Age-related changes in TCR beta repertoire diversity were measured in the study by deep sequencing normalized with unique cDNA molecular identifiers. To avoid experimental bias, donors of different ages were distributed randomly across sequencing lanes. Using the same blood draw, the study looked at two additional independent replicas of 1 million unique cDNA reads for two donors, one aged 18 to 30 and the other aged 80 or older. Summary of the overall study and its limitations: Total diversity estimates from one million sequenced T cells were considered lower bounds and underestimates. Bulk unsorted PBMC profiling prevented conclusive comparison of naive and antigen-experienced compartments. Compared with the aged group, more naive CD4+ T cells, fewer expanded clones and increased TCR diversity were shown by the long-lived group, suggesting age selection. As age increased, observed TCR beta diversity per million T cells dropped in a roughly linear way, and a significant reduction was already evident by age roughly 36. Because donor CMV infection status was unknown, age-related changes in expanded clonotypes were potentially confounded. The percentage of naive T cells measured by flow cytometry correlated strongly with observed TCR beta diversity.

A remark on this clonotype: Its antigen remains unidentified. Base qualities are missing; no much larger clone stands one base away.

The receptor library was made with 5' RACE. The instrument was an Illumina HiSeq 2500. The second PCR ran for about 6 to 12 cycles and used a J-beta primer mix along with a sample-barcoded 5' primer. A template-switch 5' adaptor carrying 12 random nucleotides introduced a unique molecular identifier onto each TCR beta cDNA molecule. Each sample yielded at least 2.5 million CDR3-containing paired-end reads. First-strand cDNA synthesis was performed from all RNA using the Mint cDNA synthesis kit, with priming by a TRBC-specific oligonucleotide. Following uracil-DNA glycosylase treatment, all cDNA underwent a first 18-cycle PCR with the universal primers M1SS and BC2_uni_R. On the authors' methods: Normalization of each sample was performed by random selection of 1 million high-quality reads, each carrying a distinct molecular identifier. Instead of being binned into consensus sequences, reads with shared molecular identifiers were discarded. MiTCR, with a Q25 quality threshold and the strictest error-elimination algorithm, was used for CDR3 identification, clonotype clustering and error correction. A nonparametric unseen species model using Euler transformation provided a lower-bound estimate of total TCR beta diversity. TCRdb reran the public reads through fastp at Q25 and MiXCR, keeping productive beta chains. Each entry is one CDR3 protein sequence, shown with its most common DNA and genes. TCRdb, not the authors, supplied the V and J calls. The sample records about 1,500,000 distinct CDR3 sequences, approximately 40% of which are singletons. In total, the top ten clones hold roughly 8.2% of the sample.

The donors were 40 or so Caucasian individuals from Russia, aged roughly 6 to 90 years, who were systemically healthy. Each donor gave ten milliliters of peripheral blood, collected into EDTA-treated Vacutainer tubes. PBMCs were isolated by Ficoll-Paque density-gradient centrifugation, with at least 6 million obtained per sample. Trizol reagent was used to extract total RNA from the PBMCs, yielding at least 5.5 micrograms per sample. The percentages of naive CD45RAhigh/CD27high T cells were determined by flow cytometry on a PBMC aliquot from every donor. Sequenced sample: blood. The TCR comes from a woman aged 18-29 years in good health.

CDR3 protein: CASHESRSGANVLTF. The DNA sequence is as follows: TGTGCCAGCCACGAATCGCGCTCTGGGGCCAACGTCCTGACTTTC. The rearrangement combines TRBV25-1 with TRBJ2-6; a confident D gene designation cannot be given. Relative to germline, V is 8 bases shorter and J is 0 bases shorter, with 11 bases between their ends. Taken from the germline V gene, the CDR1 and CDR2 loops are MGHDK and SYGVNS. Spanning cysteine to phenylalanine, the CDR3 consists of 15 amino acids. The entry retains the CDR3 DNA only, 45 bases that are in frame from base 1.